These 29 T cell receptor beta chains came from one sample sequenced in a study of T cells after yellow fever vaccination. TCRdb re-analysed the 5' RACE reads in MiXCR, keeping a single row per CDR3 protein. The sample holds about 580,000 distinct CDR3 sequences, less than 20% seen once. The sample in question was PBMCs, obtained 4 to 5 days after the first yellow fever vaccination. The receptors were sampled from a man between 18 and 35 years old who received the YFV17D yellow fever vaccine.

V usage is TRBV5-5 and J usage is TRBJ2-3; the match to TRBD2 covers 10 bases. The CDR3 length is 15 residues. From germline, CDR1 is SGHKS and CDR2 YYEKEE (reference sequence). With V trimmed by 5 bases and J by 3 bases, 6 bases remained unmatched. The CDR3 DNA is TGTGCCAGCAGACTAGCGGGGCTGGTAACAGATACGCAGTATTTT. This sequence encodes CASRLAGLVTDTQYF.

This clonotype was observed a handful of times. This chain connects TRBV5-1 to TRBJ2-3; D gene ambiguous. The CDR3 spans 16 residues. The germline V gene has CDR1 SGHRS and CDR2 YFSETQ. Trimming cost V 0 bases and J 0 bases, with 11 bases left between them. This CDR3 reads CASSLAPALSTDTQYF. The DNA of the CDR3 is TGCGCCAGCAGCTTGGCCCCGGCGCTGAGCACAGATACGCAGTATTTT.

The chain employs TRBV5-1 and TRBJ1-1; D is undetermined. V lost 5 bases and J lost 8, with 16 bases in between. Germline V gene data show CDR1 as SGHRS and CDR2 as YFSETQ. This CDR3 comprises 13 residues. The CDR3: CASSPGAPGEAFF. Here the CDR3 DNA reads TGCGCCAGCAGTCCAGGTGCTCCTGGGGAAGCTTTCTTT.

The rearrangement uses TRBV20-1 and TRBJ1-1; no clear D gene. Germline CDR1 is DFQATT and CDR2 is SNEGSKA (reference sequence). This CDR3 comprises 11 residues. Trimming stripped 3 bases from V and 10 bases from J, with 12 bases between. The CDR3 reads CSARPGGGAFF. As DNA, the CDR3 is TGCAGTGCTAGGCCCGGCGGCGGAGCTTTCTTT.

This sequence joins TRBV7-9 and TRBJ1-2; D call uncertain. Germline CDR1 and CDR2: SEHNR and FQNEAQ (reference sequence). Trimming pared 3 bases from V and 4 bases from J, leaving 15 bases between. The CDR3 consists of 15 residues. Here the CDR3 reads CASSLGALTFYGYTF. The CDR3 region has the DNA TGTGCCAGCAGCTTGGGCGCCTTAACGTTCTATGGCTACACCTTC.

This clonotype has a handful of counts. This chain links TRBV7-9 with TRBJ1-1; 8 bases fit TRBD1. This CDR3 comprises 14 residues. V gave up 4 bases and J gave up 12 bases; unmatched junction bases: 13. Germline CDR1 and CDR2: SEHNR and FQNEAQ (reference sequence). DNA for the CDR3: TGTGCCAGCAGCTCTAAAGAAAGGGACAGGTTTTCTTTCTTT. The encoded protein is CASSSKERDRFSFF.

This clonotype was observed a handful of times. The rearrangement joins TRBV4-1 to TRBJ1-2; TRBD1 aligns across 7 bases. V shed 5 bases and J 4 bases; nucleotides not matched to a gene: 16. The CDR3 covers 17 residues. Germline-derived CDR1 and CDR2 are MGHRA and YSYEKL. Written as DNA, the CDR3 is TGCGCCAGCAGCTCCCGGGACAGCTCACCCCTTCTCTATGGCTACACCTTC. Translation: CASSSRDSSPLLYGYTF.

This clonotype appeared a few times. The chain combines TRBV20-1 with TRBJ2-1; TRBD2 aligns across 7 bases. This CDR3 is 13 amino acids long. J was trimmed by 5 bases and V by 4 bases; bases with no gene match: 5. From germline, CDR1 is DFQATT and CDR2 SNEGSKA (reference sequence). The CDR3 DNA reads as TGCAGTGCTACCGGGGGGTTCAACAATGAGCAGTTCTTC. Translating gives CSATGGFNNEQFF.

V gene TRBV5-1 combines with J gene TRBJ1-5; D is undetermined. Trimming left V 4 bases short and J 0 bases short, with 11 bases between. This CDR3 is 15 amino acids long. CDR1 is SGHRS and CDR2 is YFSETQ in the germline V gene. For the CDR3, the DNA is TGCGCCAGCAGCGTACAAGGCCTTAGCAATCAGCCCCAGCATTTT. Translating it yields CASSVQGLSNQPQHF.

The chain has TRBV12-3 or TRBV12-4 and TRBJ1-5; the match to TRBD1 covers 11 bases. Trimming cost V 6 bases and J 3 bases; bases outside gene matches: 7. This CDR3 region has 16 residues. The CDR3 region has the DNA TGTGCCAGCAGCCCCGGGACAGGGGGTTCCAATCAGCCCCAGCATTTT. Translating it yields CASSPGTGGSNQPQHF.

There are a few counts of this clonotype. J is TRBJ2-7 and V is TRBV20-1; a weak D match, TRBD1 (5 bases). This CDR3 region has 14 residues. Germline V lookup: CDR1 DFQATT, CDR2 SNEGSKA (reference sequence). V was cut by 4 bases and J by 0 bases, with 13 bases left in between. CDR3 bases: TGCAGTGCTACACAGGCCCGGAGCTCCTACGAGCAGTACGTC. This encodes CSATQARSSYEQYV.

This clonotype showed up many times. The chain recombines TRBV12-3 or TRBV12-4 with TRBJ1-5; the match to TRBD1 covers 9 bases. V lost 1 base and J lost 12; bases outside the gene matches: 10. The CDR3 contains 15 residues. The CDR3 bases are TGTGCCAGCAGTTTAGAGTCCCCGGGACAGGGTTACCAGCATTTT. It encodes CASSLESPGQGYQHF.

CDR3 coding DNA: TGTGCCAGCAGCTTAAATGGGGTGAACACTGAAGCTTTCTTT. Translating it yields CASSLNGVNTEAFF. The V gene is TRBV7-3, the J gene TRBJ1-1; D is unresolved. The CDR3 is made up of 14 amino acids. V was cut by 1 base and J by 0 bases, with 6 bases left in between. Germline V CDR1 and CDR2: SGHTA, FQGTGA.

This clonotype has more than one count but fewer than ten. The chain carries TRBV20-1 and TRBJ1-4; 10 positions match TRBD1. In germline, CDR1 is DFQATT, CDR2 SNEGSKA (reference sequence). The CDR3 runs 14 residues. J gave up 1 base and V 6 bases, and 2 bases lay outside the gene matches. This CDR3 is CSAGDRGTNEKLFF. For the CDR3, the DNA is TGCAGTGCGGGGGACAGGGGAACTAATGAAAAACTGTTTTTT.

The V gene is TRBV18, the J gene TRBJ1-5; 9 bases agree with TRBD1. Germline lookup yields CDR1 KGHSH and CDR2 LQKENI. This CDR3 has 14 amino acids. J gave up 5 bases and V 5 bases, and 4 bases lay outside the gene matches. CDR3 nucleotides: TGTGCCAGCTCAGGGACAGGGAAAGATCAGCCCCAGCATTTT. This sequence encodes CASSGTGKDQPQHF. Using reference TRBV18 and TRBJ1-5 for the parts outside the CDR3, the full variable domain is NAGVMQNPRHLVRRRGQEARLRCSPMKGHSHVYWYRQLPEEGLKFMVYLQKENIIDESGMPKERFSAEFPKEGPSILRIQQVVRGDSAAYFCASSGTGKDQPQHFGDGTRLSIL.

V is TRBV12-5 and J is TRBJ1-5; D is possibly TRBD1 (6 bases). The CDR3 length is 14 residues. V was pared by 6 bases and J by 6 bases, with 15 bases between. From germline, CDR1 is LGHNT and CDR2 FRNRAP. The CDR3 bases are TGTGCTAGTGGAGAGGGGGGGCTCACTCAGCCCCAGCATTTT. Protein product: CASGEGGLTQPQHF.

The chain is built from TRBV18 and TRBJ2-2, with D perhaps matching TRBD1 or TRBD2 (5 bases each). This CDR3 region has 15 residues. Germline CDR1 and CDR2: KGHSH and LQKENI. V lost 5 bases and J lost 7, with 17 bases in between. DNA of the CDR3: TGTGCCAGCTCAGAACGGGACCTACAAGGCGGGGAGCTGTTTTTT. Protein product: CASSERDLQGGELFF.

V gene TRBV7-2 combines with J gene TRBJ1-4, with 7 bases matching TRBD1. After removal of 6 bases from V and 6 bases from J, the junction contained 7 bases not matched to a gene. The germline gives CDR1 SGHTA, CDR2 FQGNSA. The CDR3 is made up of 14 amino acids. The CDR3 region has the DNA TGTGCCAGCAGGCAGACAGGGATGGATGAAAAACTGTTTTTT. Translated, it gives CASRQTGMDEKLFF.

A few counts support this clonotype. The chain links TRBV10-3 to TRBJ1-1, with 7 bases aligning to TRBD1. This CDR3 has 14 amino acids. The junction had 9 bases not matched to a gene; V was cut back by 6 bases and J by 5 bases. The germline V gene encodes CDR1 ENHRY and CDR2 SYGVKD. CDR3 sequence (DNA): TGTGCCATCAGCCGGACAGGCCCGGGGACTGAAGCTTTCTTT. Its protein is CAISRTGPGTEAFF.

This clonotype was observed a few times. V usage is TRBV20-1 and J usage is TRBJ2-7; a possible D gene is TRBD2 (7 bases). CDR3 length equals 14 residues. Germline CDR1 DFQATT, CDR2 SNEGSKA (reference sequence). Trimming pared 6 bases from V and 4 bases from J, leaving 19 bases between. CDR3 DNA sequence: TGCAGTGCCAGCCGGGGGGCCGGTCCATACGAGCAGTACTTC. Protein sequence: CSASRGAGPYEQYF.

This clonotype was seen ten or more times. This sequence joins TRBV4-1 and TRBJ1-5; unclear D gene. The CDR3 contains 11 residues. Trimming took off 0 bases at V and 15 bases at J, with 9 bases between the two ends. Germline-derived CDR1 and CDR2 are MGHRA and YSYEKL. CDR3 sequence reads: CASSQEHGPHF. The CDR3 coding sequence is TGCGCCAGCAGCCAAGAACACGGTCCGCATTTT.

The sample holds a few counts of this clonotype. The chain is built from TRBV5-1 and TRBJ2-3; 8 bases match TRBD2. This CDR3 region has 15 residues. Germline V lookup: CDR1 SGHRS, CDR2 YFSETQ. V shed 1 base, J shed 5 bases, and the junction held 6 bases outside the gene matches. This chain's CDR3 is CASSLMGTRKDTQYF. CDR3 DNA sequence: TGCGCCAGCAGCTTGATGGGGACTAGGAAAGATACGCAGTATTTT.

The gene calls are TRBV9 and TRBJ1-3, with TRBD1 matching over 11 bases. The CDR3 loop spans 17 amino acids. Germline values: CDR1 SGDLS, CDR2 YYNGEE. J was trimmed by 3 bases and V by 4 bases; bases with no gene match: 9. The CDR3 DNA is TGTGCCAGCAGCACCTCCGGGACAGGGGGACTTGGAAACACCATATATTTT. This codes for CASSTSGTGGLGNTIYF.

This clonotype has just a few counts. The V and J genes are TRBV4-1 and TRBJ2-1, with D tentatively TRBD2 (5 bases). The CDR3 is 15 amino acids. Germline CDR1 and CDR2: MGHRA and YSYEKL. V was clipped by 0 bases and J by 4 bases, with 10 bases between them. In nucleotides, the CDR3 is TGCGCCAGCAGCCAAGAGTCCGGGATATACAATGAGCAGTTCTTC. Translation: CASSQESGIYNEQFF.

This clonotype was found a few times. This chain connects TRBV9 to TRBJ2-7; TRBD1 aligns across 8 bases. Germline CDR1 SGDLS, CDR2 YYNGEE. V trimming: 4 bases; J trimming: 5 bases; junction bases outside the gene matches: 8. The CDR3 has 14 residues. The DNA for the CDR3 is TGTGCCAGCAGCCCTCGGACAGGGACGGACGAGCAGTACTTC. This translates into CASSPRTGTDEQYF.

The J gene is TRBJ2-4, the V gene TRBV18; TRBD2 aligns across 7 bases. Germline CDR1 KGHSH, CDR2 LQKENI. The CDR3 runs to 18 residues. Trimming cost V 0 bases and J 2 bases; bases outside gene matches: 10. CDR3 region: CASSPPQNRGVSKNIQYF. The CDR3 DNA reads as TGTGCCAGCTCACCACCACAAAATCGGGGGGTCTCCAAAAACATTCAGTACTTC.

This clonotype was counted between two and nine times. This chain uses TRBV19 with TRBJ1-2; D ambiguous. Germline-derived CDR1 and CDR2 are LNHDA and SQIVND (reference sequence). The CDR3 extends over 15 amino acids. The V end lost 5 bases, the J end lost 3 bases, and 16 bases lay between the germline ends. The CDR3 reads CASSLFSPLDYGYTF. CDR3 sequence (DNA): TGTGCCAGTAGTCTATTCAGCCCCTTAGACTATGGCTACACCTTC.

This clonotype has a count of ten or more. The CDR3 nucleotides are TGTGCCAGCAGTTTATCCCCCTCCTACGAGCAGTACTTC. Its protein product is CASSLSPSYEQYF. V and J are TRBV2 and TRBJ2-7; D is unclear. Germline V gene data show CDR1 as SNHLY and CDR2 as FYNNEI. The CDR3 has 13 residues. The ends were cut back, 5 bases at V and 0 bases at J, with 8 bases in the middle.

The chain uses TRBV7-9 and TRBJ2-1, with D perhaps matching TRBD1 (5 bases). V dropped 6 bases and J dropped 2 bases, with 20 bases sitting between them. Germline V CDR1 and CDR2: SEHNR, FQNEAQ (reference sequence). CDR3 length: 17 residues. The CDR3 DNA reads as TGTGCCAGCAGTCCCTTCCGACAGCAATCCCCCTACAATGAGCAGTTCTTC. Amino acid sequence: CASSPFRQQSPYNEQFF.